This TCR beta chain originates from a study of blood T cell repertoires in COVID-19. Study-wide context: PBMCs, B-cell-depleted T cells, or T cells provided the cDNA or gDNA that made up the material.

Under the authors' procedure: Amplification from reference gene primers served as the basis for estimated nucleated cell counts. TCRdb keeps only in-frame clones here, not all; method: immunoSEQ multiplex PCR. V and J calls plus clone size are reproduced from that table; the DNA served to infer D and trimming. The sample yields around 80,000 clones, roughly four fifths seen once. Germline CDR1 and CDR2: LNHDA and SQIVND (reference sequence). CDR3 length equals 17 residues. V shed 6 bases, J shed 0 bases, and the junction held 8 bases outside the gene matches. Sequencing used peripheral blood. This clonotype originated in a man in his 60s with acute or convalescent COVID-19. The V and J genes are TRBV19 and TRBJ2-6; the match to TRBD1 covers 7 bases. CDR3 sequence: CASRPPGQFSGANVLTF. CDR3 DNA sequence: TGTGCCAGTAGACCACCGGGACAGTTCTCTGGGGCCAACGTCCTGACTTTC.